The table lists the clone carrying this T cell receptor (beta chain) with a few counts. Its cognate antigen is unknown. This entry belongs to a study of CD8+ T cells in alopecia areata. Study-level background: Treated patients took oral tofacitinib at 5 to 10 mg twice daily. After 6 to 18 months of tofacitinib, follow-up continued 6 months off drug.

The study's findings and limits: It was observed that many expanded lesional clones persisted in scalp and blood during tofacitinib.

Treatment: oral pan-JAK inhibitor, 5-10 mg twice daily. Deletions cut 8 bases from V and 1 base from J, with 6 bases between. The CDR3 loop spans 11 amino acids. Per the germline V gene, CDR1 is SEHNR and CDR2 is FQNEAQ (reference sequence). As the sequencing template, cDNA was produced by extracting RNA and reverse transcribing it. Libraries were prepared by immunoSEQ multiplex PCR; TCRdb keeps only in-frame clonotypes and omits some of them. Of about 190,000 clones detected, about 60% appear once; the ten largest clones hold approximately 12%. This clonotype originated in a human donor with alopecia areata. Sample: CD8+ T cells sorted from blood, taken at week 24, from a patient treated with tofacitinib. V gene TRBV7-9 combines with J gene TRBJ2-7, with D tentatively TRBD1 or TRBD2 (5 bases each). The CDR3 sequence is CASGGSYEQYF. DNA of the CDR3: TGTGCCAGCGGGGGTTCCTACGAGCAGTACTTC.